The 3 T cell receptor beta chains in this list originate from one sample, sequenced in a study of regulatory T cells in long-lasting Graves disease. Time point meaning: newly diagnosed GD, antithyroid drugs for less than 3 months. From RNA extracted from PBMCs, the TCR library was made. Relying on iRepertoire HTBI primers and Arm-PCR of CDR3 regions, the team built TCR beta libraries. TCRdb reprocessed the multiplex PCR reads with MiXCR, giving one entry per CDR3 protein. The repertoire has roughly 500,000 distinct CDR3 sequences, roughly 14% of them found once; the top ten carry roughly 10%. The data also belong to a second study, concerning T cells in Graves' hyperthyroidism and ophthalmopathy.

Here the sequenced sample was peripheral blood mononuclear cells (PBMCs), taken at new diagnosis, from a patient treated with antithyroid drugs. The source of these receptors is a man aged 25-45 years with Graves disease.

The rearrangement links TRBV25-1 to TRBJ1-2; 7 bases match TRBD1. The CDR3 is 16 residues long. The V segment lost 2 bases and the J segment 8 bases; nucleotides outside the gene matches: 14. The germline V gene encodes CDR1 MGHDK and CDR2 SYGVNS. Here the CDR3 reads CASSENPRDRVLGYTF. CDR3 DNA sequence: TGTGCCAGCAGTGAAAACCCCCGTGACAGGGTTCTAGGCTACACCTTC.

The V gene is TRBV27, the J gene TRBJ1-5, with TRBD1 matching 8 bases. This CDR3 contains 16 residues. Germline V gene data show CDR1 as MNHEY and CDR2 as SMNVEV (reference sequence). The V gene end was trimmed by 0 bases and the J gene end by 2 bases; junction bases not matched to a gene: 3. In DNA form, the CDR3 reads TGTGCCAGCAGTTTATCGGGGACAGGTGGCAATCAGCCCCAGCATTTT. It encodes CASSLSGTGGNQPQHF.

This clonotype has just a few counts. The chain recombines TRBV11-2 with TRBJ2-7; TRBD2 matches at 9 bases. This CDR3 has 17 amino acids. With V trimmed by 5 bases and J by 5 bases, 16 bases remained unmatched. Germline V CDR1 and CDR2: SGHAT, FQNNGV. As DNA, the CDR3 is TGTGCCAGCAGCCCGTTAGCGGGAGCCCCCCCCGTGAACGAGCAGTACTTC. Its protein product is CASSPLAGAPPVNEQYF.